The sequence of this T cell receptor (beta chain) was determined in a study of blood T cell repertoires in COVID-19. Study background: Sources were T cells, B-cell-depleted T cells, or PBMCs; the material itself was cDNA or gDNA.

In the original processing: The authors estimated nucleated cell counts from reference gene primer amplification. Data came from immunoSEQ multiplex PCR; TCRdb stores just in-frame clones and leaves some out. The V and J calls and the clone size are those of that table, but D and trimming were determined from the DNA. The table includes 45,000 to 65,000 clones, approximately 82% detected once. Germline loops: CDR1 MNHNY, CDR2 SVGAGI (reference sequence). This CDR3 contains 14 residues. V dropped 7 bases and J dropped 1; count of bases not matched to a gene: 7. Sequences were obtained from peripheral blood. J is TRBJ2-7 and V is TRBV6-6; the match to TRBD2 covers 7 bases. This receptor was taken from a man in his sixties with acute or convalescent COVID-19. DNA of the CDR3: TGTGCCAGCACTAGCGGCTACGGATCCTACGAGCAGTACTTC. It specifies CASTSGYGSYEQYF.